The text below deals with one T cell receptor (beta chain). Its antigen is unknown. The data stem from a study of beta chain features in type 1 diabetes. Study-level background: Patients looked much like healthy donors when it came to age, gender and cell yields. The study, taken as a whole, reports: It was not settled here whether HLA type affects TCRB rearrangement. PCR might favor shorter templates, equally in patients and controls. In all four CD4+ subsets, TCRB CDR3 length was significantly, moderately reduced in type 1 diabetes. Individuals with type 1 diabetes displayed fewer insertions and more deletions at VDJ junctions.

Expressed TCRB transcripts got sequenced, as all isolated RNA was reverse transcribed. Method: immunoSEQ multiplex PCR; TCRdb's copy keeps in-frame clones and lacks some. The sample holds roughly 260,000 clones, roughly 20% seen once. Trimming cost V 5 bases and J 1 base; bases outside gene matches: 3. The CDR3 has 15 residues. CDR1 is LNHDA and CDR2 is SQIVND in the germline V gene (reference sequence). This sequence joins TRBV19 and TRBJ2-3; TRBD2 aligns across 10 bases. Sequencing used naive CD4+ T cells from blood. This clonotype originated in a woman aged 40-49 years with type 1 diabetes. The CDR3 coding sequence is TGTGCCAGTAGTTCTAGCGGGGGCCGCACAGATACGCAGTATTTT. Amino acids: CASSSSGGRTDTQYF.